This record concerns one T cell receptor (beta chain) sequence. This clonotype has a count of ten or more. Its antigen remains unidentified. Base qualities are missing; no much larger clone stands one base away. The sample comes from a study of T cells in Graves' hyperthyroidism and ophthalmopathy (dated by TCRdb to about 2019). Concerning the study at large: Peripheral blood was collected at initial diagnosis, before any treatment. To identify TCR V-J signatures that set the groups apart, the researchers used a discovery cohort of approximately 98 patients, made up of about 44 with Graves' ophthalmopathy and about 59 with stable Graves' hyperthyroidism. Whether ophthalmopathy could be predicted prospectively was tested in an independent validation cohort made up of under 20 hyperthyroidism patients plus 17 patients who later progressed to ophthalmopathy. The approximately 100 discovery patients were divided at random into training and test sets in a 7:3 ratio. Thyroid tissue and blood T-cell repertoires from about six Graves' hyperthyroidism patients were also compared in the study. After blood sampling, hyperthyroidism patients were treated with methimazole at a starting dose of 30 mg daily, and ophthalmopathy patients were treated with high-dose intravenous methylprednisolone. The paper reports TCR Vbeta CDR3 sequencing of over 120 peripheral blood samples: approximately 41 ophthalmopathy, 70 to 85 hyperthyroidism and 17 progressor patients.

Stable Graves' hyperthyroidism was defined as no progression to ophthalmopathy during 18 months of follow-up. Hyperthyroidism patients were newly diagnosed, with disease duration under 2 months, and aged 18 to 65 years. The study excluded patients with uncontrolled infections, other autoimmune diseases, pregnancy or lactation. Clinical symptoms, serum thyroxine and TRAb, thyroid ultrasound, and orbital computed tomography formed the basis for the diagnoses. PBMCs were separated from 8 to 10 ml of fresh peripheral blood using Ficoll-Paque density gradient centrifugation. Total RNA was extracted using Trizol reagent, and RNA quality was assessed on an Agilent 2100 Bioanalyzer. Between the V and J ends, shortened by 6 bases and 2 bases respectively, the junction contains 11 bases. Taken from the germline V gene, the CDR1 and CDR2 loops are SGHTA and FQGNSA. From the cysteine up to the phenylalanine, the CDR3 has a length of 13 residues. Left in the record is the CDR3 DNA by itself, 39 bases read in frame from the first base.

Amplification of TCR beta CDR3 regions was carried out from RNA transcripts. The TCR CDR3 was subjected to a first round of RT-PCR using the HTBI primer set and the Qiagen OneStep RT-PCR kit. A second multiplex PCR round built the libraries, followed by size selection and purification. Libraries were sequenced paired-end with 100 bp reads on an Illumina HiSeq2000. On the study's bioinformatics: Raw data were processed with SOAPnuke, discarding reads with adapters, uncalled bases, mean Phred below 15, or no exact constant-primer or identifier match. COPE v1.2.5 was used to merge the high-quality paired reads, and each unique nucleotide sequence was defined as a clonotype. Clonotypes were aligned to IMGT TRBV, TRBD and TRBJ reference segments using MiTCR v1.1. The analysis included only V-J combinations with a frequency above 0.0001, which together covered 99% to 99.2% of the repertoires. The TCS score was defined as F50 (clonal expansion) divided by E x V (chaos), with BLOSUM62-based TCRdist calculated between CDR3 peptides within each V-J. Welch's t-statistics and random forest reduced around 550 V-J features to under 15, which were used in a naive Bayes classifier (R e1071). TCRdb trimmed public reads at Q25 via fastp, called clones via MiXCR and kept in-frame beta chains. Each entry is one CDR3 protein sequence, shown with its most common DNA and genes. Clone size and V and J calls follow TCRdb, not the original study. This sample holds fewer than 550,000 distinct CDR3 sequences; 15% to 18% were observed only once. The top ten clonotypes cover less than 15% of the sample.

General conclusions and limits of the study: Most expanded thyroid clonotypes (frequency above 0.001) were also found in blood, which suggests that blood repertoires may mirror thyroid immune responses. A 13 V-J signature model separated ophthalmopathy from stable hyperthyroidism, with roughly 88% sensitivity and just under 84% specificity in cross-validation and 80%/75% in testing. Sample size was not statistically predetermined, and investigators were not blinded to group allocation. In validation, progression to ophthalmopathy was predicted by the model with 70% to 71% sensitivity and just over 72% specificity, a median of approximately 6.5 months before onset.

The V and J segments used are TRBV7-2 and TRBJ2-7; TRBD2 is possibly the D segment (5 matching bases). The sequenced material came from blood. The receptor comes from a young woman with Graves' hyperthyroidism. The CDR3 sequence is CASREADTYEQYF. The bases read TGTGCCAGCAGGGAGGCAGACACCTACGAGCAGTACTTC. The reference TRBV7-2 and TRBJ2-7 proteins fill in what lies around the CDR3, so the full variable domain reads GAGVSQSPSNKVTEKGKDVELRCDPISGHTALYWYRQSLGQGLEFLIYFQGNSAPDKSGLPSDRFSAERTGGSVSTLTIQRTQQEDSAVYLCASREADTYEQYFGPGTRLTVT.